The clone carrying this T cell receptor (beta chain) was detected many times. Its cognate antigen is unknown. Trimming cost V 4 bases and J 7 bases; bases outside gene matches: 6. The CDR3 spans 13 residues. Germline CDR1 reads SGHRS; CDR2 reads YFSETQ. In the library, individual cDNA molecules carried attached unique molecular identifiers. TCRdb redid the calling of the 5' RACE reads with MiXCR, one entry per CDR3 protein. The profile shows about 82,000 distinct CDR3 sequences, 13% of them singletons. This record comes from a study of early T cells in non-severe SARS-CoV-2 infection. The overall study: The sequenced material was bulk RNA from unsorted whole blood, and its chains were unpaired. General study points: Reliance on VDJdb matching favored anti-spike CD8 responses; private and CD4 specificities were missed.

The sequence derives from an adult who was a healthcare worker with PCR-confirmed SARS-CoV-2 infection or an uninfected control (not recorded which). The rearrangement joins TRBV5-1 to TRBJ1-2, with 8 bases fitting TRBD1. Sequencing input: whole blood. The CDR3 here is CASSVTGVPGYTF. The CDR3 DNA is TGCGCCAGCAGCGTGACAGGGGTTCCTGGCTACACCTTC.